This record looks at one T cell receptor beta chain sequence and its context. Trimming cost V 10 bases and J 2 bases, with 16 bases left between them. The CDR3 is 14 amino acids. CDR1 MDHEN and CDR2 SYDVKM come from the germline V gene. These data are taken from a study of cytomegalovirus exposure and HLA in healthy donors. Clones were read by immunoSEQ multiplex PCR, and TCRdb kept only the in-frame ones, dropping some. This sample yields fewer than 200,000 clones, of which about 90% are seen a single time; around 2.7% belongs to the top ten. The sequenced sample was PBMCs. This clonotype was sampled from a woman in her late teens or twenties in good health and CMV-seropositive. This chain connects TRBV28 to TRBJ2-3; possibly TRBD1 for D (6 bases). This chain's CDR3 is CATVRGAYTDTQYF. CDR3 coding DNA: TGTGCCACCGTCAGGGGAGCTTACACAGATACGCAGTATTTT.